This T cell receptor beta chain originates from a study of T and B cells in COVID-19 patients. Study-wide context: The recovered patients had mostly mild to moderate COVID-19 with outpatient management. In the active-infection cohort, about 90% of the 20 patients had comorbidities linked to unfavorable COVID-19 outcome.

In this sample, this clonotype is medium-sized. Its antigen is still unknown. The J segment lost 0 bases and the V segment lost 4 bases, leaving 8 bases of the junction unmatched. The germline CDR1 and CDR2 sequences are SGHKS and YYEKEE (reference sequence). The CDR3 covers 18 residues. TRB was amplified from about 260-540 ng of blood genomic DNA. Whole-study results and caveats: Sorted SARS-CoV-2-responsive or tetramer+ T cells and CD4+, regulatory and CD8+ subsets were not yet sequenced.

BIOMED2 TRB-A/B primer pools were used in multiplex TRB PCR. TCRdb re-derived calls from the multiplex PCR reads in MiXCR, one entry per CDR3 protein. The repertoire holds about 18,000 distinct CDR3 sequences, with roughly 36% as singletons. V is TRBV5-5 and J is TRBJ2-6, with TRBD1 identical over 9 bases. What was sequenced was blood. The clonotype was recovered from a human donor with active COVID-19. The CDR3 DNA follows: TGTGCCAGCAGCGGGCGGGACAGGGCAGACTCTGGGGCCAACGTCCTGACTTTC. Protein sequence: CASSGRDRADSGANVLTF.